This T cell receptor beta chain is from a study of T cells in Graves' hyperthyroidism and ophthalmopathy (dated by TCRdb to about 2019). A note on the overall study: Peripheral blood was collected at initial diagnosis, before any treatment. Thyroid tissue and blood T-cell repertoires from over 5 Graves' hyperthyroidism patients were also compared in the study. The 75 to 100 discovery patients were randomly divided into training and test sets at a 7:3 ratio. To identify distinguishing TCR V-J signatures, a discovery cohort of around 98 patients was used, comprising 43 with Graves' ophthalmopathy and around 57 with stable Graves' hyperthyroidism. The paper reports TCR Vbeta CDR3 sequencing of 140 or so peripheral blood samples: over 40 ophthalmopathy, some 80 hyperthyroidism and around 17 progressor patients. An independent validation cohort of some 18 hyperthyroidism patients and about 16 patients who later progressed to ophthalmopathy tested prospective prediction of ophthalmopathy. After blood sampling, hyperthyroidism patients were treated with methimazole at a starting dose of 30 mg daily, and ophthalmopathy patients were treated with high-dose intravenous methylprednisolone.

Stable Graves' hyperthyroidism was defined as the absence of progression to ophthalmopathy over 18 months of follow-up. Hyperthyroidism patients were newly diagnosed, with disease duration under 2 months, and aged 18 to 65 years. Exclusion was applied to patients with uncontrolled infections, other autoimmune diseases, pregnancy or lactation. Diagnoses relied on clinical symptoms, serum thyroxine and TRAb, thyroid ultrasound and orbital computed tomography. PBMCs were separated from under 11 ml of fresh peripheral blood using Ficoll-Paque density gradient centrifugation. Total RNA was extracted using Trizol reagent, and RNA quality was assessed on an Agilent 2100 Bioanalyzer. The paper as a whole reports these results and caveats: During validation, the model predicted progression to ophthalmopathy a median of around 7 months ahead of onset, with 60% to 71% sensitivity and almost 75% specificity. A model built on a 13 V-J signature distinguished ophthalmopathy from stable hyperthyroidism, reaching over 85% sensitivity and around 81% specificity in cross-validation and 80%/75% in testing. Sample size was not statistically predetermined, and investigators were not blinded to group allocation. Most expanded thyroid clonotypes (frequency above 0.001) were also detected in blood, suggesting blood repertoires may reflect thyroid immune responses.

In its sample, this clonotype was seen many times. Its binding antigen is unknown. No quality values exist for individual bases; no much larger clone is one base distant. Amplification of TCR beta CDR3 regions was carried out from RNA transcripts. A first-round RT-PCR of the TCR CDR3 used the HTBI primer set with the Qiagen OneStep RT-PCR kit. Libraries were constructed in a second round of multiplex PCR, after which size selection and purification were carried out. Libraries were sequenced paired-end with 100 bp reads on an Illumina HiSeq2000. In the authors' own workflow: SOAPnuke was used to process the raw data, with reads discarded if the reads contained adapters or uncalled bases, had a mean Phred below 15, or lacked an exact constant-primer or identifier match. COPE v1.2.5 was used to merge the high-quality paired reads, and each unique nucleotide sequence was defined as a clonotype. MiTCR v1.1 was used to align the clonotypes against IMGT TRBV, TRBD and TRBJ reference segments. Analysis was restricted to V-J combinations with a frequency above 0.0001, which covered roughly 99% of repertoires. The TCS score was defined as the ratio of F50 (clonal expansion) to E x V (chaos), calculated using BLOSUM62-based TCRdist between CDR3 peptides within each V-J. Welch's t-statistics and random forest reduced approximately 520 V-J features to roughly 13, which were used in a naive Bayes classifier (R e1071). In-frame beta chains were kept once TCRdb had trimmed the public reads at Q25 with fastp and called clones with MiXCR. Entries are consolidated by CDR3 protein sequence, retaining the most common genes and DNA. The V and J calls come from TCRdb's annotation, not from the publication. The sample profile shows about 480,000 distinct CDR3 sequences; around 14% of them were found once. Around 17% of the sample goes to the ten largest clones.

This TCR was sampled from a woman in her late teens or twenties with Graves' hyperthyroidism. Sequenced sample: blood.

The DNA sequence follows: TGTGCCAGCAAGAGGAGGGAGGGGCAAGAGACCCAGTACTTC. This encodes CASKRREGQETQYF. The chain is made from TRBV2 and TRBJ2-5; 7 junctional bases match TRBD2. CDR1 and CDR2 (SNHLY, FYNNEI) derive from the germline V gene. Trimmed from V: 7 bases; trimmed from J: 2 bases; junction bases lacking a gene match: 7. Spanning cysteine to phenylalanine, the CDR3 consists of 14 amino acids. The kept DNA is CDR3 alone, 42 bases in frame from the first base.